Listed here are 30 T cell receptor beta chains from one sample, sequenced in a study of patients and donors after allogeneic stem cell transplantation. A single record per CDR3 protein comes from TCRdb applying MiXCR to the RT-PCR reads. The data show about a million distinct CDR3 sequences, over 15% seen once. Source material: blood, either unsorted or a sorted T cell fraction (not recorded which). These receptors originate from a human donor who was either an allogeneic HSCT recipient or a stem cell or donor lymphocyte infusion donor (not recorded which). It is not recorded whose cells these are; they may come from a transplant donor.

This clonotype was seen a handful of times. V is TRBV5-1 and J is TRBJ2-1, with D perhaps matching TRBD2 (6 bases). This CDR3 is 14 amino acids long. The V and J ends lost 4 bases and 6 bases respectively, with 14 bases between them. Germline V gives CDR1 SGHRS, CDR2 YFSETQ. Here the CDR3 reads CASSLGTLGNEQFF. The CDR3 nucleotides read TGCGCCAGCAGCCTAGGGACTCTGGGCAATGAGCAGTTCTTC.

This clonotype showed up many times. The V and J genes are TRBV12-3 or TRBV12-4 and TRBJ1-6; D not resolved. V was pared by 6 bases and J by 8 bases, with 11 bases between. The CDR3 totals 13 residues. The CDR3 coding sequence is TGTGCCAGCAGCCCCATCCAGCATTCACCCCTCCACTTT. Amino acids: CASSPIQHSPLHF.

The rearrangement uses TRBV5-5 and TRBJ2-1; D tentatively fits TRBD1 or TRBD2 (5 bases each). V dropped 4 bases and J dropped 10 bases, with 12 bases sitting between them. CDR3 length equals 12 residues. Per the germline V gene, CDR1 is SGHKS and CDR2 is YYEKEE (reference sequence). The CDR3 loop reads CASSLDWGEQFF. The CDR3 DNA reads TGTGCCAGCAGCCTCGATTGGGGGGAGCAGTTCTTC.

This clonotype was seen a handful of times. The V call is TRBV20-1, the J call TRBJ2-3; D perhaps matches TRBD2 (6 bases). Germline V gives CDR1 DFQATT, CDR2 SNEGSKA (reference sequence). The CDR3 covers 15 residues. V dropped 2 bases and J dropped 1 base, with 13 bases sitting between them. As DNA, the CDR3 is TGCAGTGCTAGAAGGGGATCTAGCGGCACAGATACGCAGTATTTT. It translates to CSARRGSSGTDTQYF.

This clonotype was detected a few times. CDR3 nucleotide sequence: TGTGCCAGCAGCGGCAGTCAAATGGGCAGAAACTATGGCTACACCTTC. Translated: CASSGSQMGRNYGYTF. The gene calls are TRBV21-1 and TRBJ1-2. TRBV21-1 is recorded as a pseudogene. The CDR3 spans 16 residues.

This clonotype showed up just a few times. The gene calls are TRBV9 and TRBJ2-5, with 7 bases that match TRBD1. The germline V gene encodes CDR1 SGDLS and CDR2 YYNGEE. The CDR3 has 19 residues. V lost 0 bases, J lost 2 bases, and 16 bases stayed unmatched. CDR3 DNA: TGTGCCAGCAGCGTAGGTGTTAAAGACAGGGCCCGGCTTCAAGAGACCCAGTACTTC. Protein product: CASSVGVKDRARLQETQYF.

This rearrangement joins TRBV5-6 to TRBJ1-2, with D hard to call. V lost 3 bases, J lost 5 bases, and 17 bases lay in between. There are 15 residues in the CDR3. Germline CDR1 SGHDT, CDR2 YYEEEE. CDR3 DNA: TGTGCCAGCAGCTCCCCGGCGGGAATGAAGTATGGCTACACCTTC. It is translated as CASSSPAGMKYGYTF.

This clonotype was seen a few times. The chain couples TRBV9 to TRBJ2-3; D is unresolved. Germline V gives CDR1 SGDLS, CDR2 YYNGEE. Trimming left V 0 bases short and J 4 bases short, with 12 bases between. CDR3 length: 15 amino acids. CDR3 sequence reads: CASSVGVGWADTQYF. For the CDR3, the DNA is TGTGCCAGCAGCGTAGGTGTAGGTTGGGCAGATACGCAGTATTTT.

This clonotype was detected a few times. The rearrangement links TRBV20-1 to TRBJ2-7; the match to TRBD2 covers 8 bases. The germline CDR1 and CDR2 sequences are DFQATT and SNEGSKA (reference sequence). This CDR3 spans 14 amino acids. The junction had 10 bases not matched to a gene; V was cut back by 6 bases and J by 3 bases. Here the CDR3 reads CSAGAGVGGYEQYF. CDR3 DNA: TGCAGTGCAGGAGCGGGAGTAGGAGGCTACGAGCAGTACTTC.

This clonotype appeared many times. This rearrangement joins TRBV6-1 to TRBJ2-6, with D maybe TRBD1 (5 bases). The germline V gene encodes CDR1 MNHNS and CDR2 SASEGT. This CDR3 is built from 11 residues. Trimming stripped 10 bases from V and 12 bases from J, with 13 bases between. The CDR3 region has the DNA TGTGCCACACTCTTAGGGGCCGTCCTGACTTTC. This sequence encodes CATLLGAVLTF.

The chain uses TRBV3-1 and TRBJ2-1; 7 positions agree with TRBD1. The ends lost 1 base at V and 4 bases at J; junction bases unmatched: 7. Looked up from germline, CDR1 is LGHDT and CDR2 is YNNKEL (reference sequence). The length of the CDR3 is 16 residues. This CDR3 is CASSQVPQGLYNEQFF. CDR3 DNA sequence: TGTGCCAGCAGCCAAGTTCCACAGGGGTTATACAATGAGCAGTTCTTC.

The chain employs TRBV28 and TRBJ1-6; D uncertain. Germline-derived CDR1 and CDR2 are MDHEN and SYDVKM. The CDR3 extends over 11 amino acids. Trimming cost V 5 bases and J 13 bases, with 9 bases left between them. The CDR3 is CASSPAGPLHF. CDR3 sequence (DNA): TGTGCCAGCAGTCCTGCTGGTCCCCTCCACTTT.

The rearrangement links TRBV6-2 or TRBV6-3 to TRBJ2-7; 9 bases match TRBD1. V lost 5 bases, J lost 2 bases, and 4 bases stayed unmatched. CDR1 MNHEY and CDR2 SVGEGT come from the germline V gene. The CDR3 runs to 14 residues. DNA of the CDR3: TGTGCCAGCAGTCGAGGACAGGGGACCTACGAGCAGTACTTC. The encoded protein is CASSRGQGTYEQYF.

This clonotype showed up just a few times. The chain joins TRBV6-1 to TRBJ2-5; TRBD2 matches at 7 bases. This CDR3 contains 15 residues. V shed 5 bases, J shed 7 bases, and the junction held 13 bases outside the gene matches. Germline lookup yields CDR1 MNHNS and CDR2 SASEGT. The CDR3 loop reads CASSLLGLGGGTQYF. In DNA form, the CDR3 reads TGTGCCAGCAGTCTCCTTGGACTAGGCGGTGGGACCCAGTACTTC.

The sample holds many counts of this clonotype. The chain couples TRBV12-3 or TRBV12-4 to TRBJ1-2; D perhaps matches TRBD1 (6 bases). The CDR3 runs 12 residues. Trimming stripped 3 bases from V and 4 bases from J, with 6 bases between. DNA for the CDR3: TGTGCCAGCAGTTTCAGGGGCTATGGCTACACCTTC. Its translation is CASSFRGYGYTF.

In its sample, this clonotype was seen a few times. The gene calls are TRBV12-3 or TRBV12-4 and TRBJ1-1; D is undetermined. This CDR3 spans 12 amino acids. The V and J ends lost 2 bases and 6 bases respectively, with 7 bases between them. As DNA, the CDR3 is TGTGCCAGCAGTTTAATAGGAGCTGAAGCTTTCTTT. It codes for CASSLIGAEAFF.

V usage is TRBV10-3 and J usage is TRBJ1-2; D gene uncertain. Per germline, CDR1 ENHRY and CDR2 SYGVKD. Trimming removed 7 bases at V and 3 bases at J, with 18 bases between. This CDR3 is built from 15 residues. CDR3 in amino acids: CAITPLIGRDYGYTF. CDR3 nucleotide sequence: TGTGCCATCACCCCTCTGATCGGTAGGGACTATGGCTACACCTTC.

The CDR3, as DNA: TGTGCCAGCAGTTTAGGGGACAGGAGATTTTATGGCTACACCTTC. It codes for CASSLGDRRFYGYTF. This chain uses TRBV28 with TRBJ1-2; 8 nucleotides match TRBD1. Germline V lookup: CDR1 MDHEN, CDR2 SYDVKM. Trimming removed 2 bases from V and 5 bases from J; junction bases left unmatched: 7. The CDR3 is 15 amino acids.

This clonotype was observed a few times. V and J are TRBV3-1 and TRBJ2-3; D possibly corresponds to TRBD1 (6 bases). The germline gives CDR1 LGHDT, CDR2 YNNKEL (reference sequence). V was cut by 3 bases and J by 0 bases, with 13 bases left in between. The CDR3 spans 16 residues. In DNA form, the CDR3 reads TGTGCCAGCAGCCAGCGAGTGGGGGCCAGCACAGATACGCAGTATTTT. Residues: CASSQRVGASTDTQYF.

The chain is built from TRBV24-1 and TRBJ1-1; TRBD1 aligns across 8 bases. Germline values: CDR1 KGHDR, CDR2 SFDVKD. V dropped 7 bases and J dropped 4; count of bases not matched to a gene: 4. This CDR3 contains 13 residues. This CDR3 is CATRKGQGTEAFF. CDR3 sequence (DNA): TGTGCCACCAGAAAAGGACAGGGCACTGAAGCTTTCTTT.

V and J are TRBV11-2 and TRBJ1-3; no clear D. Trimming pared 5 bases from V and 4 bases from J, leaving 9 bases between. Germline assignment: CDR1 SGHAT and CDR2 FQNNGV. The CDR3 runs 13 residues. The CDR3 region is CASSRKGGNTIYF. The CDR3, as DNA: TGTGCCAGCAGCCGCAAGGGAGGAAACACCATATATTTT.

This chain joins TRBV4-1 and TRBJ2-3, with D perhaps given as TRBD1 or TRBD2 (6 bases each). Germline V CDR1 and CDR2: MGHRA, YSYEKL. V lost 0 bases to trimming and J lost 4 bases, with 14 bases between them. The CDR3 has 16 amino acids. CDR3 in DNA: TGCGCCAGCAGCCAAGATAAGTTACGGGGGCCAGATACGCAGTATTTT. Its protein is CASSQDKLRGPDTQYF.

This clonotype has at least ten counts. This chain connects TRBV12-3 or TRBV12-4 to TRBJ1-3; D is unresolved. With 6 bases removed from V and 0 bases from J, the gap between germline ends came to 9 bases. The CDR3 covers 14 residues. The DNA for the CDR3 is TGTGCCAGCAGCCCGCGGGGCTCTGGAAACACCATATATTTT. Its translation is CASSPRGSGNTIYF.

V is TRBV7-2 and J is TRBJ2-3, with D possibly called TRBD1 or TRBD2 (6 bases each). Deletions cut 1 base from V and 7 bases from J, with 12 bases between. CDR3 size: 14 residues. CDR1 is SGHTA, CDR2 FQGNSA, per germline. The CDR3 DNA sequence: TGTGCCAGCAGCTTAGGAGGGGGGACAAATACGCAGTATTTT. Translating it yields CASSLGGGTNTQYF.

This clonotype was seen a few times. The chain is built from TRBV4-2 and TRBJ2-7, with a tentative D call TRBD2 (6 bases). The germline gives CDR1 LGHNA, CDR2 YNFKEQ. CDR3 length equals 19 residues. V was pared by 4 bases and J by 3 bases, with 28 bases between. CDR3 sequence (DNA): TGTGCCAGCAGCCCAGAGTCCCGGGGGTGGAGTATGGCCATCTACGAGCAGTACTTC. Encoded protein: CASSPESRGWSMAIYEQYF.

The J gene is TRBJ2-5, the V gene TRBV7-2; D is ambiguous. CDR3 size: 14 residues. Trimming stripped 1 base from V and 4 bases from J, with 10 bases between. Germline assignment: CDR1 SGHTA and CDR2 FQGNSA. CDR3 in amino acids: CASSLGTARETQYF. The CDR3 bases are TGTGCCAGCAGCTTAGGGACCGCAAGAGAGACCCAGTACTTC.

This clonotype was counted ten times or more. The chain recombines TRBV29-1 with TRBJ2-7, with D perhaps TRBD2 (6 bases). Germline V gene lookup returns CDR1 SQVTM and CDR2 ANQGSEA. The CDR3 runs to 12 residues. The CDR3 loop is CSGRDSSYEQYF. The CDR3 DNA is TGCAGTGGACGGGACTCCTCCTACGAGCAGTACTTC.

This chain links TRBV25-1 with TRBJ1-1; tentative D call: TRBD1 (5 bases). The V and J ends lost 4 bases and 4 bases respectively, with 16 bases between them. This CDR3 comprises 15 residues. Germline assignment: CDR1 MGHDK and CDR2 SYGVNS. The CDR3 nucleotides are TGTGCCAGCAGTGGGGACGGGGGGAGGAGCACTGAAGCTTTCTTT. Translation: CASSGDGGRSTEAFF.

This clonotype has just a few counts. V is TRBV6-1 and J is TRBJ2-7; 9 bases align to TRBD1. The trim removed 6 bases at V and 0 bases at J, leaving 3 bases unmatched. This CDR3 is 14 amino acids long. Germline CDR1 is MNHNS and CDR2 is SASEGT. The CDR3 sequence: CASRAGQGSYEQYF. The CDR3 DNA follows: TGTGCCAGCAGGGCGGGACAGGGCTCCTACGAGCAGTACTTC.

Many counts were recorded for this clonotype. J is TRBJ2-5 and V is TRBV4-1, with a possible D match to TRBD2 (6 bases). This CDR3 region has 15 residues. V lost 0 bases and J 4 bases, leaving 12 bases between the germline ends. The germline CDR1 and CDR2 sequences are MGHRA and YSYEKL. As DNA, the CDR3 is TGCGCCAGCAGCCAAGAAGGATGGAGGGGAGAGACCCAGTACTTC. This gives the protein CASSQEGWRGETQYF.